A selection of T cell receptor beta chains follows, all from one sample in a study of circulating CD8 cells and anti-PD-1 response in melanoma. TCRdb reprocessed the reads via MiXCR and lists one record per CDR3 protein. The sample has about 2,000 distinct CDR3 sequences, roughly 8% seen once. The material was CD8+ T cells from PBMCs, obtained at baseline or after one month of anti-PD-1 therapy (not recorded which). Every receptor here comes from a human donor with melanoma. Each CDR3 is given with its conserved first and last residue. D genes are given only for firm matches. Some rows have no size entry. The others give once, few or many, or a class for an expanded clone.

d_call,j_call,v_call,clone_size,cdr3_length,cdr3_aa,cdr3_nt
NA,TRBJ2-2,TRBV9,medium-sized,13,CASSGSDPGELFF,TGTGCCAGCAGCGGTAGCGACCCCGGGGAGCTGTTTTTT
TRBD1,TRBJ1-6,TRBV27,large,19,CASSPGTGGGPTSNSPLHF,TGTGCCAGCAGTCCTGGGACAGGGGGCGGCCCCACTAGTAATTCACCCCTCCACTTT
TRBD1,TRBJ2-3,TRBV7-2,medium-sized,14,CASSLGTGGDTQYF,TGTGCCAGCAGCTTAGGGACAGGGGGGGATACGCAGTATTTT
TRBD1,TRBJ1-2,TRBV19,NA,14,CASSPGTGSYGYTF,TGTGCCAGTAGTCCCGGGACAGGGAGCTATGGCTACACCTTC
NA,TRBJ2-1,TRBV14,NA,17,CASSHVSERVSYNEQLF,TGTGCCAGCAGCCACGTCTCGGAGCGGGTCTCCTACAATGAGCAGCTCTTC
TRBD2,TRBJ2-7,TRBV19,NA,15,CASTATSGNFYEQYF,TGTGCCAGTACCGCGACTAGCGGAAATTTCTACGAGCAGTACTTC
TRBD2,TRBJ2-7,TRBV28,medium-sized,15,CASSLEGTSGYEQYF,TGTGCCAGCAGTTTAGAAGGGACTAGCGGCTACGAGCAGTACTTC
NA,TRBJ1-2,TRBV27,medium-sized,14,CASSPTVFLYGYTF,TGTGCCAGCAGTCCCACGGTTTTTCTATATGGCTACACCTTC
NA,TRBJ1-2,TRBV4-1,few,16,CASSQDSDRKFYGYTF,TGCGCCAGCAGCCAAGATTCAGACAGAAAATTTTATGGCTACACCTTC
NA,TRBJ2-7,TRBV5-6,medium-sized,12,CASSVTGNEQYF,TGTGCCAGCAGCGTTACAGGCAACGAGCAGTACTTC
NA,TRBJ2-7,TRBV9,medium-sized,14,CASSVGWGTYEQYF,TGTGCCAGCAGCGTAGGGTGGGGTACCTACGAGCAGTACTTC
NA,TRBJ2-5,TRBV6-1,NA,15,CASSGGRLIEETQYF,TGTGCCAGCAGTGGAGGAAGGTTGATCGAAGAGACCCAGTACTTC
NA,TRBJ1-2,TRBV19,few,15,CASSLAGRLHYGYTF,TGTGCCAGTAGTCTAGCCGGACGGCTTCACTATGGCTACACCTTC
NA,TRBJ2-7,TRBV28,medium-sized,14,CASSFRGSSYEQYF,TGTGCCAGCAGTTTTCGGGGGTCCTCCTACGAGCAGTACTTC
TRBD1,TRBJ2-5,TRBV28,large,14,CASSPDRVQETQYF,TGTGCCAGCAGTCCAGACAGGGTCCAAGAGACCCAGTACTTC
NA,TRBJ2-5,TRBV12-3/TRBV12-4,few,15,CASSLNGGTGETQYF,TGTGCCAGCAGTTTAAACGGGGGAACTGGGGAGACCCAGTACTTC
NA,TRBJ1-2,TRBV27,large,13,CASSIQGDYGYTF,TGTGCCAGCAGCATACAGGGAGACTATGGCTACACCTTC
TRBD1,TRBJ1-2,TRBV24-1,large,17,CATSDPSTGTSIYGYTF,TGTGCCACCAGTGATCCTTCGACAGGGACCTCGATCTATGGCTACACCTTC
NA,TRBJ2-7,TRBV20-1,medium-sized,14,CSARWRGRTYEQYF,TGCAGTGCTAGGTGGAGGGGCAGAACCTACGAGCAGTACTTC
NA,TRBJ2-1,TRBV29-1,medium-sized,16,CSVEDRGEGRYNEQFF,TGCAGCGTTGAAGATAGGGGGGAGGGCCGTTACAATGAGCAGTTCTTC
NA,TRBJ1-4,TRBV28,medium-sized,14,CASSLGTSNEKLFF,TGTGCCAGCAGTTTAGGTACATCTAATGAAAAACTGTTTTTT
NA,TRBJ2-3,TRBV19,medium-sized,13,CASTDLETHTQYF,TGTGCCAGTACGGACTTAGAAACCCATACGCAGTATTTT
NA,TRBJ1-3,TRBV19,medium-sized,17,CASSTRGEGNSGNTIYF,TGTGCCAGTAGTACAAGAGGCGAGGGTAACTCTGGAAACACCATATATTTT
TRBD2,TRBJ2-2,TRBV7-8,NA,17,CASSLELAEMNTGELFF,TGTGCCAGCAGCTTAGAACTAGCGGAGATGAACACCGGGGAGCTGTTTTTT
TRBD1,TRBJ2-5,TRBV29-1,large,14,CSVDWGQGIETQYF,TGCAGCGTTGATTGGGGACAGGGTATTGAGACCCAGTACTTC